This entry features one TCR beta chain sequence. This record comes from a study of T cell changes during pregnancy in multiple sclerosis. Profiling relied on immunoSEQ multiplex PCR, and the TCRdb table lists in-frame clones only, not all of them. The table has tens of thousands of clones, roughly 90% seen once. This TCR was sampled from a female donor in good health, enrolled as a control in a pregnancy study. The input for sequencing was peripheral blood, taken in the second trimester of pregnancy.

Here the CDR3 reads CASSLAGDTWGTIYF. CDR3 bases: TGTGCCAGCAGCTTAGCTGGGGACACCTGGGGCACCATATATTTT. The V and J genes are TRBV7-2 and TRBJ1-3; tentatively, D is TRBD1 (6 bases). CDR1 is SGHTA, CDR2 FQGNSA, per germline. The CDR3 length is 15 residues. V was trimmed by 0 bases and J by 9 bases, leaving 15 bases between them.